Below, one T cell receptor beta chain is given with its context. Germline loops: CDR1 SGHDN, CDR2 FVKESK. V lost 5 bases and J 0 bases, leaving 5 bases between the germline ends. This CDR3 is 13 amino acids long. Original processing notes: Using reference gene primer amplification, nucleated cell counts were estimated. Repertoires were generated with immunoSEQ multiplex PCR, while TCRdb's copy carries only in-frame clones and drops some. That table gives V, J and clone size, and the DNA gave D and trimming. The sample yields about 41,000 clones, around nine tenths seen once. The sample is drawn from a study of blood T cell repertoires in COVID-19. About the research overall: Whether acute or convalescent, the COVID-19 samples came from the United States, Italy and Spain.

V and J are TRBV14 and TRBJ1-5, with unresolved D. Specimen: peripheral blood. This sequence originates from a man in his 60s with acute or convalescent COVID-19. The CDR3 loop is CASSINSNQPQHF. In DNA form, the CDR3 reads TGTGCCAGCAGCATAAATAGCAATCAGCCCCAGCATTTT. Based on the CDR3 plus reference TRBV14 and TRBJ1-5, the full variable domain is EAGVTQFPSHSVIEKGQTVTLRCDPISGHDNLYWYRRVMGKEIKFLLHFVKESKQDESGMPNNRFLAERTGGTYSTLKVQPAELEDSGVYFCASSINSNQPQHFGDGTRLSIL.